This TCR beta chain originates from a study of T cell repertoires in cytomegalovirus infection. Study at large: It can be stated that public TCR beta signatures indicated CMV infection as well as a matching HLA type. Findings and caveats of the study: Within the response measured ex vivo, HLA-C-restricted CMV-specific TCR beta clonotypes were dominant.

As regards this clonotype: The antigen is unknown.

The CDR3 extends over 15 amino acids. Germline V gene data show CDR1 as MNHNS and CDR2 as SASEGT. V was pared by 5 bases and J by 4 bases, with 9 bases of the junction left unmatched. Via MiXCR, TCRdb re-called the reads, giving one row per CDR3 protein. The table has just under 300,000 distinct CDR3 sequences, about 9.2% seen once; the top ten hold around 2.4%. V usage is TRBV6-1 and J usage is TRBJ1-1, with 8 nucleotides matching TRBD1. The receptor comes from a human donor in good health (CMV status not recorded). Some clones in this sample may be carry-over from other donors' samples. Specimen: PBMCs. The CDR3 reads CASSYGQGPSTEAFF. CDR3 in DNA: TGTGCCAGCAGTTACGGACAGGGCCCCAGCACTGAAGCTTTCTTT.